The 10 T cell receptor beta chains listed next were all sequenced from one sample in a study of cytomegalovirus exposure and HLA in healthy donors (dated 2017 in TCRdb). Library creation used the immunoSEQ multiplex PCR assay. For the multiplex PCR, a mixture combining 60 forward primers for TCR Vbeta segments and 13 reverse primers for TCR Jbeta segments was used. What TCRdb holds here is the immuneACCESS table cut down to in-frame rearrangements. Part of the clones is not present; checked against another copy, under half of the missing clones reflect an unresolved V gene, and the others are unexplained. In all, the sample holds around 150,000 clones, and around 83% of those were seen once. Of the sample, more than 7% falls within the top ten clones. What was sequenced was PBMCs. All receptors come from a male donor in good health and CMV-seropositive.

The table lists this clone with a few counts. The genes are TRBV6-5 and TRBJ2-2, with D tentatively TRBD1 (6 bases). V gave up 6 bases and J gave up 6 bases, with 14 bases separating them. The CDR3 totals 14 residues. Germline V gene lookup returns CDR1 MNHEY and CDR2 SVGAGI. Here the CDR3 DNA reads TGTGCCAGCAGGCAACAGGGATTATCCGGGGAGCTGTTTTTT. Its translation is CASRQQGLSGELFF.

This chain links TRBV5-4 with TRBJ1-4; D is possibly TRBD1 (6 bases). CDR1 is SGHNT, CDR2 YYREEE, per germline (reference sequence). The CDR3 is 15 residues long. V lost 4 bases to trimming and J lost 3 bases, with 13 bases between them. CDR3 protein: CASSLLRGPNEKLFF. The DNA for the CDR3 is TGTGCCAGCAGCCTACTCAGGGGACCTAATGAAAAACTGTTTTTT.

The chain combines TRBV5-1 with TRBJ1-3; 7 nucleotides align to TRBD1. J lost 0 bases, V lost 4 bases, and 7 bases had no gene match. The CDR3 loop spans 16 amino acids. From germline, CDR1 is SGHRS and CDR2 YFSETQ. The DNA of the CDR3 is TGCGCCAGCAGCCGTCGACAGGGAAACTCTGGAAACACCATATATTTT. This codes for CASSRRQGNSGNTIYF.

The chain recombines TRBV15 with TRBJ1-4, with D uncertain. With 0 bases removed from V and 2 bases from J, the gap between germline ends came to 13 bases. The V gene's germline CDR1 is LNHNV and CDR2 YYDKDF (reference sequence). This CDR3 region has 17 residues. CDR3: CATSRDNPGLTNEKLFF. CDR3 sequence (DNA): TGTGCCACCAGCAGAGATAATCCAGGACTCACTAATGAAAAACTGTTTTTT.

The chain has TRBV30 and TRBJ1-3; D unresolved. The CDR3 is 13 amino acids. Germline lookup yields CDR1 GTSNPN and CDR2 SVGIG (reference sequence). V lost 7 bases to trimming and J lost 0 bases, with 10 bases between them. This CDR3 reads CAYRRFSGNTIYF. CDR3 DNA sequence: TGTGCCTACCGGCGGTTCTCTGGAAACACCATATATTTT. The variable domain in full, completed from reference TRBV30 and TRBJ1-3, reads SQTIHQWPATLVQPVGSPLSLECTVEGTSNPNLYWYRQAAGRGLQLLFYSVGIGQISSEVPQNLSASRPQDRQFILSSKKLLLSDSGFYLCAYRRFSGNTIYFGEGSWLTVV.

The CDR3 nucleotides read TGTGCCAGCAGTCTAGCCACCGGGAATAAACTGTTTTTT. Translating it yields CASSLATGNKLFF. The V call is TRBV28, the J call TRBJ1-4; D remains unclear. The CDR3 is 13 residues long. V was trimmed by 5 bases and J by 11 bases, leaving 15 bases between them. Germline-derived CDR1 and CDR2 are MDHEN and SYDVKM. Together with reference TRBV28 and TRBJ1-4, the CDR3 gives the full variable domain: DVKVTQSSRYLVKRTGEKVFLECVQDMDHENMFWYRQDPGLGLRLIYFSYDVKMKEKGDIPEGYSVSREKKERFSLILESASTNQTSMYLCASSLATGNKLFFGSGTQLSVL.

V usage is TRBV6-1 and J usage is TRBJ2-7, with TRBD2 as a possible D gene (7 bases). The V end lost 6 bases, the J end lost 3 bases, and 15 bases lay between the germline ends. From germline, CDR1 is MNHNS and CDR2 SASEGT. This CDR3 is built from 14 residues. Written as DNA, the CDR3 is TGTGCCAGCAGAAAGGGGGGCGGGAGCTACGAGCAGTACTTC. It is translated as CASRKGGGSYEQYF.

The rearrangement uses TRBV5-4 and TRBJ1-1; TRBD1 matches 8 bases. Germline V gene data show CDR1 as SGHNT and CDR2 as YYREEE (reference sequence). The ends lost 4 bases at V and 5 bases at J; junction bases unmatched: 4. The CDR3 has 13 residues. In nucleotides, the CDR3 is TGTGCCAGCAGCCGACAGGGGTGGACTGAAGCTTTCTTT. Its protein is CASSRQGWTEAFF.

This chain links TRBV5-1 with TRBJ2-1, with TRBD1 matching 9 bases. The J segment lost 5 bases and the V segment lost 0 bases, leaving 0 bases of the junction unmatched. Germline assignment: CDR1 SGHRS and CDR2 YFSETQ. The CDR3 is 14 amino acids. The CDR3 DNA sequence: TGCGCCAGCAGCTTGGGGACAGGGGACAATGAGCAGTTCTTC. Its protein is CASSLGTGDNEQFF.

J is TRBJ1-5 and V is TRBV20-1; D call uncertain. The CDR3 has 11 amino acids. Per the germline V gene, CDR1 is DFQATT and CDR2 is SNEGSKA (reference sequence). The V end was cut by 3 bases, the J end by 7 bases, with 7 bases between. The CDR3 DNA follows: TGCAGTGCTAGGGCGGGACAGCCCCAGCATTTT. Translation: CSARAGQPQHF.